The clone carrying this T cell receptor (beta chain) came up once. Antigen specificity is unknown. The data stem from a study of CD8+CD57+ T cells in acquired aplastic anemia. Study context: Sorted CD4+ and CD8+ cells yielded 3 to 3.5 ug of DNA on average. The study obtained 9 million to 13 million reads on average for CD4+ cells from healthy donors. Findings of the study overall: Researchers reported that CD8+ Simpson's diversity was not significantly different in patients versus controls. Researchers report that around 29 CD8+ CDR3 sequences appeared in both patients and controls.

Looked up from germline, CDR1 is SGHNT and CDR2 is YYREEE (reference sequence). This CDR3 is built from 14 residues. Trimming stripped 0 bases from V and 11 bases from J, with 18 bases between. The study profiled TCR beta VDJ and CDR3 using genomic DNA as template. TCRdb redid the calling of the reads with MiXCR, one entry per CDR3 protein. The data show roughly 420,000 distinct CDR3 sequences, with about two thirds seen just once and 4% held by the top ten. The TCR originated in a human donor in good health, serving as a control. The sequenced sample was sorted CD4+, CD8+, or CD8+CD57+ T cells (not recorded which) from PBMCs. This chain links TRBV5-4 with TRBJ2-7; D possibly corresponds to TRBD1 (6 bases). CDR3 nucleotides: TGTGCCAGCAGCTTGGACAATGACGGAAGGGGGAAGTACTTC. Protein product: CASSLDNDGRGKYF.